Listed here is a single T cell receptor beta chain. These data come from a study of blood T cell repertoires in COVID-19. On the study more broadly: There were acute and convalescent COVID-19 samples, and they came from the United States, Italy and Spain. T cells, B-cell-depleted T cells, or PBMCs supplied cDNA or gDNA.

The germline CDR1 and CDR2 sequences are LGHDT and YNNKEL (reference sequence). The CDR3 covers 15 residues. Deletions cut 6 bases from V and 0 bases from J, with 14 bases between. Original data processing: Nucleated cell counts were estimated from reference gene primer amplification. Measured with immunoSEQ multiplex PCR; TCRdb has only the in-frame clones, and not every one. The V and J calls and clone size were taken over from that table, and D and trimming were inferred from the DNA. The sample lists about 200,000 clones, approximately 79% occurring once. This receptor was identified in a man aged 50 to 59 who had recovered from COVID-19. This chain uses TRBV3-1 (or the pseudogene TRBV3-2) with TRBJ1-1; D call uncertain. Sequencing used peripheral blood. CDR3 in DNA: TGTGCCAGCAGTCAAAATCTGGGCCTGAACACTGAAGCTTTCTTT. Translated: CASSQNLGLNTEAFF.